Listed below are T cell receptor beta chains from one sample, sequenced in a study of T-cell memory formation after mild COVID-19. TCRdb passed the 5' RACE reads through MiXCR, listing each CDR3 protein once. Seen here are 210,000 or so distinct CDR3 sequences, approximately 10% observed once, and the top ten hold 3% to 3.5%. Specimen: PBMCs or a T cell subset sorted from them (not recorded which). The receptors here all came from a man younger than 35 who had mild COVID-19 (a few samples of this study predate the infection). Cell type and time point are not known. CDR3s include the opening cysteine and the closing phenylalanine or tryptophan.

TRBJ1-1 | TRBV7-6 | CASSLAGTSNTEAFF
TRBJ2-2 | TRBV3-1 | CASSLKGFSGAGELFF
TRBJ1-4 | TRBV11-2 | CASSLEWGRGEKLFF
TRBJ2-3 | TRBV7-2 | CASSSGGVVTDTQYF
TRBJ2-3 | TRBV4-3 | CASSLDSGARSTDTQYF
TRBJ2-7 | TRBV5-6 | CASSLDPGQGHEQYF
TRBJ2-5 | TRBV4-2 | CASSQAPRWDQETQYF
TRBJ2-3 | TRBV15 | CATSPADGRGADTQYF
TRBJ1-2 | TRBV6-9 | CASSPTGGADGYTF
TRBJ2-5 | TRBV20-1 | CSAGGGLQETQYF
TRBJ1-2 | TRBV5-1 | CASSFVQDRGYTF
TRBJ1-6 | TRBV6-6 | CASSNAGTNSPLHF
TRBJ2-2 | TRBV19 | CASSSPGNTGELFF
TRBJ1-1 | TRBV10-3 | CAISSQERSEAFF
TRBJ1-1 | TRBV15 | CATDTARFGFRNTEAFF
TRBJ2-1 | TRBV27 | CASSSIGWDSPNEQFF
TRBJ1-2 | TRBV6-5 | CASSYQPTSFVGYTF
TRBJ1-2 | TRBV20-1 | CSARGGRTWDLDGYTF
TRBJ1-6 | TRBV4-3 | CASSRTPGQGNSPLHF
TRBJ2-2 | TRBV24-1 | CATSGSRGTTGELFF
TRBJ2-5 | TRBV11-2 | CASSPRGTETQYF
TRBJ1-1 | TRBV6-5 | CASSYSAARRANTEAFF
TRBJ1-1 | TRBV5-4 | CASSPGGAEGTEAFF
TRBJ2-3 | TRBV27 | CASSHGGLTDTQYF
TRBJ1-6 | TRBV5-6 | CASRQGGQDSPLHF
TRBJ2-3 | TRBV14 | CASSQVWTTDTQYF
TRBJ2-2 | TRBV29-1 | CSASSRMTGELFF
TRBJ2-3 | TRBV5-1 | CASSAGGQADTQYF
TRBJ1-2 | TRBV21-1 | CASSEADGYTF
TRBJ2-4 | TRBV20-1 | CSATGTDINIQYF
TRBJ1-1 | TRBV28 | CASSGTPEREAFF
TRBJ2-1 | TRBV6-1 | CASRRDRGTYNEQFF
TRBJ1-2 | TRBV3-1 | CASSQGQGYGYTF
TRBJ2-2 | TRBV20-1 | CSAPGLAAGELFF
TRBJ2-1 | TRBV9 | CASSVAAVAGGVYEQFF
TRBJ1-6 | TRBV7-9 | CASSRKGSSYNSPLHF
TRBJ1-5 | TRBV7-2 | CASSLYAGSNQPQHF
TRBJ1-2 | TRBV10-3 | CAISKNPGQGNFDYGYTF
TRBJ1-1 | TRBV28 | CASRLFGTEAFF
TRBJ1-2 | TRBV5-1 | CASTLYRGHYTF
TRBJ2-2 | TRBV7-2 | CASTPSGDTGELFF
TRBJ2-7 | TRBV7-2 | CASSVALDSLVSSYEQYF
TRBJ1-1 | TRBV27 | CASSRLGRAEAFF
TRBJ2-7 | TRBV7-2 | CASSFRGEAEQYF
TRBJ1-3 | TRBV29-1 | CSVELALSGNTIYF
TRBJ1-1 | TRBV6-2/TRBV6-3 | CASSYSPGDTEAFF
TRBJ1-2 | TRBV10-3 | CAIMGQAKDYGYTF
TRBJ2-7 | TRBV7-9 | CASSLWPHEQYF